A selection of T cell receptor beta chains follows, all from one sample in a study of T-cell memory formation after mild COVID-19. TCRdb reprocessed the 5' RACE reads via MiXCR and lists one record per CDR3 protein. The sample consists of around 340,000 distinct CDR3 sequences, 15% of them appearing once. The sequencing sample was made of PBMCs or a T cell subset sorted from them (not recorded which). All receptors derive from a man aged 18-30 years who had mild COVID-19 (a few samples of this study predate the infection). Cell type and time point are not known. The CDR3 runs from the conserved cysteine through the conserved F or W. A D gene is named only where the DNA matches it firmly. Clone size, where shown, is once, few, many, or a class for clones that have expanded.

v_gene	j_gene	d_gene	abundance	CDR3nt	CDR3aa
TRBV4-3	TRBJ1-2	NA	few	TGCGCCAGCAGCCAAGATAGGGGGGGAGGCTATGGCTACACCTTC	CASSQDRGGGYGYTF
TRBV9	TRBJ2-1	NA	many	TGTGCCAGCAGCGTAGCGGGGGCCATATACAATGAGCAGTTCTTC	CASSVAGAIYNEQFF
TRBV28	TRBJ1-6	NA	NA	TGTGCCAGCAGAATGGATTCACCCCTCCACTTT	CASRMDSPLHF
TRBV10-3	TRBJ2-6	NA	few	TGTGCCATCAAGACGCCTCAAGGCTCTGGGGCCAACGTCCTGACTTTC	CAIKTPQGSGANVLTF
TRBV7-6	TRBJ1-1	NA	NA	TGTGCCAGCAGCTTAGACGGGGGCGGGGTGAACACTGAAGCTTTCTTT	CASSLDGGGVNTEAFF
TRBV20-1	TRBJ2-3	NA	NA	TGCAGTGCTCACTCCCCCGCCGGGCCCTCAGATACGCAGTATTTT	CSAHSPAGPSDTQYF
TRBV9	TRBJ1-2	NA	NA	TGTGCCAGCATGACGGCGAGCTATGGCTACACCTTC	CASMTASYGYTF
TRBV6-6	TRBJ1-4	NA	few	TGTGCCAGCAGTCACGCGAATTTGGACTCAAGAAGCGAAAAACTGTTTTTT	CASSHANLDSRSEKLFF
TRBV18	TRBJ2-7	NA	NA	TGTGCCAGCTCACCACCCTGGGCGGGAGAGCAGTACTTC	CASSPPWAGEQYF
TRBV7-9	TRBJ2-1	TRBD1	NA	TGTGCCAGCAGCTTATCACAGGGACAGGGGGCACCGTTCTTC	CASSLSQGQGAPFF
TRBV5-1	TRBJ1-2	NA	NA	TGCGCCAGCAGGAGTCCCTCGGCGGGTCCTAACTATGGCTACACCTTC	CASRSPSAGPNYGYTF
TRBV4-1	TRBJ2-1	TRBD2	NA	TGCGCCAGCAGCCAAGGCCGGATAGCGGGGGGGTTGGATGAGCAGTTCTTC	CASSQGRIAGGLDEQFF
TRBV5-4	TRBJ2-3	TRBD2	many	TGTGCCAGCAGCCCGGGCGGGGGTTTCATGGATACGCAGTATTTT	CASSPGGGFMDTQYF
TRBV11-2	TRBJ2-5	NA	few	TGTGCCAGCAAGGCCCCAGGGGGGCAAGAGACCCAGTACTTC	CASKAPGGQETQYF
TRBV19	TRBJ1-1	NA	NA	TGTGCCAGTAGTGTAGGCCCCACCACTGAAGCTTTCTTT	CASSVGPTTEAFF
TRBV7-9	TRBJ2-5	NA	few	TGTGCCAGCAGGAGGGGTGGACTGCCGCAAGAGACCCAGTACTTC	CASRRGGLPQETQYF
TRBV7-2	TRBJ1-1	NA	NA	TGTGCCAGCAGCCACACCACAGCAGGGAGTGTGAACACTGAAGCTTTCTTT	CASSHTTAGSVNTEAFF
TRBV29-1	TRBJ1-1	NA	few	TGCAGCGTTGGACAGCGGAACACTGAAGCTTTCTTT	CSVGQRNTEAFF
TRBV20-1	TRBJ2-3	NA	many	TGCAGTGCTAGAGAAGGGAGCCACCTGGATACGCAGTATTTT	CSAREGSHLDTQYF
TRBV4-1	TRBJ2-1	NA	many	TGCGCCAGCAGCCCTACTTCAGGGGTCACTGAGCAGTTCTTC	CASSPTSGVTEQFF
TRBV6-6	TRBJ2-1	TRBD2	NA	TGTGCCAGCAGTTACGGTAGGCTAGCGGGGGGCTACAATGAGCAGTTCTTC	CASSYGRLAGGYNEQFF
TRBV7-9	TRBJ2-3	TRBD2	few	TGTGCCAGCAGCTTACATGCTAGCGGTGTCACAGATACGCAGTATTTT	CASSLHASGVTDTQYF